Following are 18 T cell receptor beta chains from one sample sequenced in a study of T cell responses to AZD1222 COVID-19 vaccine. Measured with immunoSEQ multiplex PCR; TCRdb has only the in-frame clones, and not every one. The data contain over 100,000 clones, roughly 90% of them singletons. The sequencing used peripheral blood, collected on day 0 of AZD1222 vaccination. Source of these receptors: an adult in good health.

J is TRBJ1-1 and V is TRBV27, with 7 bases identical to TRBD1. The CDR3 spans 15 residues. Germline V CDR1 and CDR2: MNHEY, SMNVEV (reference sequence). Trimming removed 4 bases from V and 1 base from J; junction bases left unmatched: 6. The CDR3 spells CASSWRRTGNTEAFF. The CDR3 DNA reads as TGTGCCAGCAGTTGGAGAAGGACAGGGAACACTGAAGCTTTCTTT.

This chain uses TRBV19 with TRBJ1-3, with TRBD1 matching over 7 bases. V lost 6 bases and J lost 0; bases outside the gene matches: 5. The CDR3 is made up of 15 amino acids. Germline assignment: CDR1 LNHDA and CDR2 SQIVND (reference sequence). CDR3 DNA: TGTGCCAGTAGCACTTCAGGGGGCTCTGGAAACACCATATATTTT. Protein: CASSTSGGSGNTIYF.

This sequence joins TRBV19 and TRBJ1-5; TRBD1 matches 8 bases. The junction had 13 bases not matched to a gene; V was cut back by 6 bases and J by 9 bases. CDR1 LNHDA and CDR2 SQIVND come from the germline V gene (reference sequence). This CDR3 has 15 amino acids. The CDR3 loop reads CASSPGQGGGLPQHF. CDR3 nucleotide sequence: TGTGCCAGTAGCCCCGGACAGGGTGGGGGATTGCCCCAGCATTTT.

V gene TRBV7-2 combines with J gene TRBJ2-7, with a possible D match to TRBD2 (6 bases). CDR1 and CDR2 (germline): SGHTA, FQGNSA. Trimming removed 4 bases at V and 1 base at J, with 11 bases between. The CDR3 runs 14 residues. CDR3 protein: CASSWVGTSYEQYF. Here the CDR3 DNA reads TGTGCCAGCAGCTGGGTTGGGACTTCCTACGAGCAGTACTTC.

This clone occurred a few times. The chain joins TRBV6-4 to TRBJ2-2, with D tentatively TRBD1 (5 bases). In germline, CDR1 is MRHNA, CDR2 SNTAGT. V dropped 8 bases and J dropped 5 bases, with 12 bases sitting between them. CDR3 size: 13 residues. CDR3 region: CASGPTATGELFF. The CDR3 DNA reads TGTGCCAGCGGACCGACAGCTACCGGGGAGCTGTTTTTT.

This chain joins TRBV27 and TRBJ2-7, with TRBD2 as a possible D gene (5 bases). V lost 5 bases and J 7 bases, leaving 15 bases between the germline ends. Germline V gives CDR1 MNHEY, CDR2 SMNVEV (reference sequence). CDR3 length equals 13 residues. The CDR3 loop reads CASSHGLREEQYF. As DNA, the CDR3 is TGTGCCAGCAGTCACGGACTTCGAGAGGAGCAGTACTTC.

This clone was observed a few times. V usage is TRBV3-1 (or the pseudogene TRBV3-2) and J usage is TRBJ1-3, with D possibly being TRBD1 (5 bases). The CDR3 sequence is 16 residues long. From germline, CDR1 is LGHDT and CDR2 YNNKEL (reference sequence). The V and J ends lost 4 bases and 0 bases respectively, with 13 bases between them. The CDR3 is CASSPPGHYSGNTIYF. As DNA, the CDR3 is TGTGCCAGCAGCCCCCCAGGGCACTACTCTGGAAACACCATATATTTT.

This clone was seen only once. Additional DNA sequences in this sample encode the identical CDR3. This rearrangement joins TRBV5-1 to TRBJ2-7, with 8 bases matching TRBD1. V shed 4 bases, J shed 2 bases, and the junction held 5 bases outside the gene matches. This CDR3 comprises 14 residues. CDR1 and CDR2 from the germline V gene are SGHRS and YFSETQ. As DNA, the CDR3 is TGCGCCAGCAGCCCTGGACAGGGTCCCTACGAGCAGTACTTC. Protein product: CASSPGQGPYEQYF.

The V and J genes are TRBV5-4 and TRBJ1-5; D may be TRBD1 (5 bases). Germline CDR1 and CDR2: SGHNT and YYREEE (reference sequence). Trimming took off 4 bases at V and 1 base at J, with 12 bases between the two ends. This CDR3 comprises 15 residues. CDR3 DNA sequence: TGTGCCAGCAGCCAGGGAGGCGTAAGCAATCAGCCCCAGCATTTT. Protein product: CASSQGGVSNQPQHF.

In this sample, this clone turned up once. This chain connects TRBV19 to TRBJ1-2; the match to TRBD1 covers 9 bases. The trim removed 5 bases at V and 7 bases at J, leaving 11 bases unmatched. The CDR3 is 15 amino acids. CDR1 is LNHDA and CDR2 is SQIVND in the germline V gene (reference sequence). DNA for the CDR3: TGTGCCAGTAGTGATCCCGGGACAGGGAAGGTTGGCTACACCTTC. Translation: CASSDPGTGKVGYTF.

The chain carries TRBV7-9 and TRBJ1-1, with 8 positions matching TRBD1. In germline, CDR1 is SEHNR, CDR2 FQNEAQ (reference sequence). The CDR3 covers 16 residues. V trimming: 5 bases; J trimming: 1 base; junction bases outside the gene matches: 9. The DNA of the CDR3 is TGTGCCAGCAGCCTCGGGACAGGATTCCCGAACACTGAAGCTTTCTTT. This codes for CASSLGTGFPNTEAFF.

The chain carries TRBV11-2 and TRBJ1-2; 7 bases line up with TRBD1. The V and J ends lost 4 bases and 4 bases, in that order; junction bases with no gene match: 9. Germline V gene sequence: CDR1 SGHAT, CDR2 FQNNGV. The CDR3 extends over 15 amino acids. The CDR3 region is CASSSRLSGGYGYTF. The CDR3 bases are TGTGCCAGCAGCTCGAGGCTTTCAGGGGGCTATGGCTACACCTTC.

This clone was detected only once. Other DNA sequences within the sample encode an identical CDR3. V is TRBV12-3 or TRBV12-4 and J is TRBJ2-2; D not certain. V was cut by 3 bases and J by 5 bases, with 4 bases left in between. This CDR3 is 12 amino acids long. The DNA of the CDR3 is TGTGCCAGCAGTTTTGGTACCGGGGAGCTGTTTTTT. Amino acids: CASSFGTGELFF.

The V and J genes are TRBV2 and TRBJ1-5, with a possible D match to TRBD1 (5 bases). Per germline, CDR1 SNHLY and CDR2 FYNNEI. The germline V and J ends were trimmed by 9 bases and 0 bases, with 12 bases remaining between them. The CDR3 is 14 residues long. The CDR3 DNA sequence: TGTGCCAGTAAACGGGGGGATAGCAATCAGCCCCAGCATTTT. The encoded protein is CASKRGDSNQPQHF.

The chain joins TRBV27 to TRBJ2-2; TRBD1 matches 9 bases. The trim removed 8 bases at V and 1 base at J, leaving 2 bases unmatched. The CDR3 spans 14 residues. CDR1 and CDR2 from the germline V gene are MNHEY and SMNVEV (reference sequence). CDR3 sequence (DNA): TGTGCCAGCTCGGGACAGGGGAACACCGGGGAGCTGTTTTTT. This encodes CASSGQGNTGELFF.

This chain uses TRBV9 with TRBJ2-7; 9 nucleotides match TRBD1. The CDR3 length is 14 residues. The germline CDR1 and CDR2 sequences are SGDLS and YYNGEE. V shed 2 bases and J 5 bases; nucleotides not matched to a gene: 5. The DNA for the CDR3 is TGTGCCAGCAGCGTGGGACAGGGTAGAGACGAGCAGTACTTC. Translated, it gives CASSVGQGRDEQYF.

The J gene is TRBJ1-3, the V gene TRBV28, with 7 bases that match TRBD1. Trimming removed 5 bases from V and 4 bases from J; junction bases left unmatched: 5. Germline V gene data show CDR1 as MDHEN and CDR2 as SYDVKM. The CDR3 has 14 residues. The chain's CDR3 is CASSTTGVGNTIYF. The CDR3 DNA reads as TGTGCCAGCAGTACCACAGGGGTCGGAAACACCATATATTTT.

This chain connects TRBV19 to TRBJ2-7; TRBD1 matches at 7 bases. Germline lookup yields CDR1 LNHDA and CDR2 SQIVND (reference sequence). There are 13 residues in the CDR3. V shed 8 bases, J shed 4 bases, and the junction held 8 bases outside the gene matches. The CDR3 sequence is CASSPTGYYEQYF. Here the CDR3 DNA reads TGTGCCAGTTCCCCGACAGGGTATTACGAGCAGTACTTC. The full variable domain, completed using reference TRBV19 and TRBJ2-7, is DGGITQSPKYLFRKEGQNVTLSCEQNLNHDAMYWYRQDPGQGLRLIYYSQIVNDFQKGDIAEGYSVSREKKESFPLTVTSAQKNPTAFYLCASSPTGYYEQYFGPGTRLTVT.